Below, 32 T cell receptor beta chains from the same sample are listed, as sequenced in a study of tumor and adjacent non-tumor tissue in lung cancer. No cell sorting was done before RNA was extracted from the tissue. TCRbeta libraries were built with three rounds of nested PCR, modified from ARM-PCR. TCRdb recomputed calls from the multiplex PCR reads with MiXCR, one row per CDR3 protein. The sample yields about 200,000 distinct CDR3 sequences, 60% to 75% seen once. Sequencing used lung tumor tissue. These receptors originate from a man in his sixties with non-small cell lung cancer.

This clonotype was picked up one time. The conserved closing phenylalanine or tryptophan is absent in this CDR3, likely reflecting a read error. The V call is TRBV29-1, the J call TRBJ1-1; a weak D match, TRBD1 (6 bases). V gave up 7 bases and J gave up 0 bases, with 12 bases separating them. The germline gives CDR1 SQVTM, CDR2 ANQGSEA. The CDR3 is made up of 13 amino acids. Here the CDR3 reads CSGSGHLNTEAFS. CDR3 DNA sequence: TGCAGCGGCTCGGGACACCTGAACACTGAAGCTTTCTCT.

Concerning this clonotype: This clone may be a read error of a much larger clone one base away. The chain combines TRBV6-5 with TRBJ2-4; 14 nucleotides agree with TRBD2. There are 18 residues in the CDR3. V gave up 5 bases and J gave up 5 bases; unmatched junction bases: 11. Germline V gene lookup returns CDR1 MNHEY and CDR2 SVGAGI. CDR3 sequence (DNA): TGTGCCAGCAGTACCTCCGAGACTAGCGGGAGGGGGCAAAACATTCAGTACTTC. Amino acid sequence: CASSTSETSGRGQNIQYF.

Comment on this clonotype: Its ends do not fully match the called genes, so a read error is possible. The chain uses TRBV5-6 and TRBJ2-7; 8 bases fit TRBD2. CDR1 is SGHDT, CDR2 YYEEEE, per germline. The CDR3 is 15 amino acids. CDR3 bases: TGTGCCAGCACCCTTGTGGACCTGCTAGCGGGCGAGCAGTATTTC. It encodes CASTLVDLLAGEQYF.

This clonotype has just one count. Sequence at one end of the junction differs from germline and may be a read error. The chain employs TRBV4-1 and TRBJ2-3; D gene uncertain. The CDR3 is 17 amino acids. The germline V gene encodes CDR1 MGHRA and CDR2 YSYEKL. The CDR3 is CASSQDDSIFGTDMQYF. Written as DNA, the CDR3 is TGCGCCAGTAGCCAAGACGATTCCATTTTTGGCACAGATATGCAGTATTTT.

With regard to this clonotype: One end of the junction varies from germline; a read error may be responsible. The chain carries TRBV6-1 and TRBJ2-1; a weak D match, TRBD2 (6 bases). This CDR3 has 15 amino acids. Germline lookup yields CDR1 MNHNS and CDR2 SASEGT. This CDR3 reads CASSDGTSSYNKQFF. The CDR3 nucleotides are TGTGCCAGCAGTGACGGAACTAGCTCCTACAATAAGCAGTTCTTC.

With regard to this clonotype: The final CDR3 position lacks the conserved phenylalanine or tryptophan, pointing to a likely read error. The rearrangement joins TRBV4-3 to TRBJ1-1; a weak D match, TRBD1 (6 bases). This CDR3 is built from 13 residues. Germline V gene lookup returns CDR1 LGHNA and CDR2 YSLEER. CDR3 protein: CASGTGSNTEAFS. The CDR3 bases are TGTGCCAGCGGTACAGGGTCGAACACTGAAGCTTTCTCT.

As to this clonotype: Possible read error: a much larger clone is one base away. The CDR3 bases are TGCGCCAGCAGCCAAGTCGGGGCGCGGGTCACCGGGGAGCTGCTTTTT. This codes for CASSQVGARVTGELLF. The rearrangement links TRBV4-3 to TRBJ2-2, with D perhaps given as TRBD1 or TRBD2 (5 bases each). The germline V gene has CDR1 LGHNA and CDR2 YSLEER. The CDR3 loop spans 16 amino acids.

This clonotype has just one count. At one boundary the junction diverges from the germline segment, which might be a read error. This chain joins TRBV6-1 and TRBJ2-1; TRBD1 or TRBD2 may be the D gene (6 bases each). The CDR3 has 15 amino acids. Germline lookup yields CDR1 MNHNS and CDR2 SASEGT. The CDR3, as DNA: TGTGCCAGCAGTCCGGGACGGGGGCCCTACAATGAGGAGTTCTTC. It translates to CASSPGRGPYNEEFF.

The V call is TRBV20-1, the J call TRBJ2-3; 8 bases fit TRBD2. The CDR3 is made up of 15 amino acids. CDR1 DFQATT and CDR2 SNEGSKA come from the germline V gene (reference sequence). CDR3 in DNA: TGCAATTCTAGAGATCCCAGCGGGAGACCAGATACGCAGTATTTT. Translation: CNSRDPSGRPDTQYF.

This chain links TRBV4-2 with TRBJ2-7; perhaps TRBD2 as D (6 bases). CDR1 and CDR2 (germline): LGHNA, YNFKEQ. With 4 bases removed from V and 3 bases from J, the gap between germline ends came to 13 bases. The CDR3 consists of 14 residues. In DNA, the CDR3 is TGTGCCAGCAGCCCGGGACTGGGGAACTACGAGCAGTACTTC. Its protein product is CASSPGLGNYEQYF.

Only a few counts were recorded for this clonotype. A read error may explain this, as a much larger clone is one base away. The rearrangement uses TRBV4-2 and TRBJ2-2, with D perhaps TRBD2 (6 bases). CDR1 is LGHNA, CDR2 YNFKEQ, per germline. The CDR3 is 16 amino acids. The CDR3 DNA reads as TGTGCCAGCGGCCAAGATAGGGACTTGCCCACCGGGGAGCTGTTTTTT. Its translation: CASGQDRDLPTGELFF.

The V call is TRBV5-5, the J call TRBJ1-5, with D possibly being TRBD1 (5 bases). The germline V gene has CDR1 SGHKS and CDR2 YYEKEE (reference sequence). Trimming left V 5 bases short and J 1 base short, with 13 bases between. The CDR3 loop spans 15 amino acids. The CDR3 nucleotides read TGTGCCAGCAGTTTCCAGGGATTGAGCAATCAGCCCCAGCATTTT. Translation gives CASSFQGLSNQPQHF. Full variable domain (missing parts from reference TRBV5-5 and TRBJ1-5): DAGVTQSPTHLIKTRGQQVTLRCSPISGHKSVSWYQQVLGQGPQFIFQYYEKEERGRGNFPDRFSARQFPNYSSELNVNALLLGDSALYLCASSFQGLSNQPQHFGDGTRLSIL.

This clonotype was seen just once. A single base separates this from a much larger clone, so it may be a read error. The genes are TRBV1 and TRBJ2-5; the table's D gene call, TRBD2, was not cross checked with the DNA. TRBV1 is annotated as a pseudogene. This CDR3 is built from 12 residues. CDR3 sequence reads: CTSSRDFPGLYF. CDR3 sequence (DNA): TGCACCAGCAGCCGAGATTTCCCGGGACTCTACTTC.

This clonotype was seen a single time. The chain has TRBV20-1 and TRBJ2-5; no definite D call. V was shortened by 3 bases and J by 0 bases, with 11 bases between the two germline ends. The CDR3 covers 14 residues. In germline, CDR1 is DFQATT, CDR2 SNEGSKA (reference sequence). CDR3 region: CSARIGEDQETQYF. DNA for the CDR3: TGCAGTGCTAGGATTGGGGAAGACCAAGAGACCCAGTACTTC.

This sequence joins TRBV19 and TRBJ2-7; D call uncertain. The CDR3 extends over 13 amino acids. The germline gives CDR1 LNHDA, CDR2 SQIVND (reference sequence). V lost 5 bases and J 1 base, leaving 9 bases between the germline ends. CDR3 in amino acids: CASSLRESYEQYF. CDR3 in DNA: TGTGCCAGTAGTCTGCGAGAATCCTACGAGCAGTACTTC. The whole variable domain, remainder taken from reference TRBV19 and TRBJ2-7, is DGGITQSPKYLFRKEGQNVTLSCEQNLNHDAMYWYRQDPGQGLRLIYYSQIVNDFQKGDIAEGYSVSREKKESFPLTVTSAQKNPTAFYLCASSLRESYEQYFGPGTRLTVT.

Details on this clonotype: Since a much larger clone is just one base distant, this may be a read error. The CDR3 here is CVSSLAGTGHQPQHF. The CDR3 coding sequence is TGTGTCAGCAGCTTAGCCGGGACAGGGCATCAGCCCCAGCATTTT. This chain joins TRBV11-2 and TRBJ1-5, with 9 bases aligning to TRBD1. Per germline, CDR1 SGHAT and CDR2 FQNNGV. The CDR3 runs 15 residues.

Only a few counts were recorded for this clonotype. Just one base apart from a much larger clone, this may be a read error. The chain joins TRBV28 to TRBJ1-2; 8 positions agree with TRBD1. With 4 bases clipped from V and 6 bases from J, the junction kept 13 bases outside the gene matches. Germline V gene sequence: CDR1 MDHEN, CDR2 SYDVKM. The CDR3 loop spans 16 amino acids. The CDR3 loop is CASSSPGTGHRDGYTF. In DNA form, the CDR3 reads TGTGCCAGCAGTTCGCCAGGGACAGGCCACCGGGATGGCTACACCTTC.

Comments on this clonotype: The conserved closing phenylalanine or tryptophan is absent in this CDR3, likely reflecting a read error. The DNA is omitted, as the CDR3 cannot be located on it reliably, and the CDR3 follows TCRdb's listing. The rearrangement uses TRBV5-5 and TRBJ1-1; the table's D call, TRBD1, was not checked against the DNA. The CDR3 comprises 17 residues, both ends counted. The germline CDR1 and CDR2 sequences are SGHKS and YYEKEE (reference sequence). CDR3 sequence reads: CASSLADLGQFPSESFV.

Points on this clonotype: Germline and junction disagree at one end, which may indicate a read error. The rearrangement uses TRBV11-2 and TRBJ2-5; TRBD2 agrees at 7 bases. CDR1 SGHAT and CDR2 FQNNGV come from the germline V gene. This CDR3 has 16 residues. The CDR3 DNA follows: TGTACCAGAAGCGAAGGACTAGGTGGTATCGAAGAGACCCAGTACTTC. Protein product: CTRSEGLGGIEETQYF.

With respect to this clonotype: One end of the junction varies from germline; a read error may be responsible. DNA of the CDR3: TGCAGCGTTGAGCAGGGGACTGAAGTTTTCTTT. Amino acids: CSVEQGTEVFF. The chain uses TRBV29-1 and TRBJ1-1; possible D gene TRBD1, 6 bases. This CDR3 has 11 amino acids. Germline CDR1 and CDR2: SQVTM and ANQGSEA.

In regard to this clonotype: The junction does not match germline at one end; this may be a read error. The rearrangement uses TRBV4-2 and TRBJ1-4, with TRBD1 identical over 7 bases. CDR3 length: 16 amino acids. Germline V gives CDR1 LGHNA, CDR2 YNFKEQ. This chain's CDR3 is CASSQDGTAISETLFF. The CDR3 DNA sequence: TGTGCCAGCAGCCAAGATGGGACAGCAATTAGTGAAACACTGTTTTTT.

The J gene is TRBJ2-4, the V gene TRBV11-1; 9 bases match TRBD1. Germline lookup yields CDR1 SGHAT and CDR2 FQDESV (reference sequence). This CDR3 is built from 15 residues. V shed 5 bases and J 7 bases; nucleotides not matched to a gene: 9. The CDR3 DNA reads TGTGCCAGCAGCGGTCCGGGGGACAGGGCTAACATTCAGTACTTC. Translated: CASSGPGDRANIQYF.

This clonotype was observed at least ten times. The CDR3 DNA sequence: TGTGCCAGCACCCCCGACCCTAGCACAGATACGCAGTATTTT. Translated, it gives CASTPDPSTDTQYF. The chain joins TRBV11-3 to TRBJ2-3, with D hard to call. CDR3 length: 14 residues. V shed 7 bases and J shed 0 bases, with 11 bases lying between them. Germline lookup yields CDR1 SGHNT and CDR2 YENEEA.

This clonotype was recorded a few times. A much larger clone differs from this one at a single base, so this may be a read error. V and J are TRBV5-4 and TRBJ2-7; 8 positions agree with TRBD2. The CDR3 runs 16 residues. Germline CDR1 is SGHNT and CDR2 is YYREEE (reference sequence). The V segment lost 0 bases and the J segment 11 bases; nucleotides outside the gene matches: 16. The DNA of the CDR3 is TGTGCCAGCAGCTTGGCTCTGCAGCGGGAGACGAGAGAGGAGTACTTC. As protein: CASSLALQRETREEYF.

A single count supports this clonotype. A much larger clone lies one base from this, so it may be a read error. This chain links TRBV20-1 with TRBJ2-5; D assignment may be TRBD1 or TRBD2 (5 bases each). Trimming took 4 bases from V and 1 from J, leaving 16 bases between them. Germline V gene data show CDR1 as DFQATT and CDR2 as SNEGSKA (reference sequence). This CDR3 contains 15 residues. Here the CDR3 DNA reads TGCAGTGCTACGTGGGGGTCGGCTCCCCAAGAGACCCAGTACTTC. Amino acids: CSATWGSAPQETQYF.

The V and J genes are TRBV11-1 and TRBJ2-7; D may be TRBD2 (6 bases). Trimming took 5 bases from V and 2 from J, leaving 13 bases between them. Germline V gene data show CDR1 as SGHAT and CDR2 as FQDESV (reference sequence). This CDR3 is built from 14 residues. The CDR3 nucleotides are TGTGCCAGCAGCACAGCAGGGAGGCCCTACGAGCAGTACTTC. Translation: CASSTAGRPYEQYF. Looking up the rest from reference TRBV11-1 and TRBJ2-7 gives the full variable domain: EAEVAQSPRYKITEKSQAVAFWCDPISGHATLYWYRQILGQGPELLVQFQDESVVDDSQLPKDRFSAERLKGVDSTLKIQPAELGDSAMYLCASSTAGRPYEQYFGPGTRLTVT.

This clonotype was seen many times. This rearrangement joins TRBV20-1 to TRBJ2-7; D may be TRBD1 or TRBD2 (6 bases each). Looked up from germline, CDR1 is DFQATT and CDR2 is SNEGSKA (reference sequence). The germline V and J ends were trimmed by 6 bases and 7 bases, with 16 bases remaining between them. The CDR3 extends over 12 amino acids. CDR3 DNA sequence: TGCAGTGCCTCACCGGGGGCGGGTGAGCAGTACTTC. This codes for CSASPGAGEQYF.

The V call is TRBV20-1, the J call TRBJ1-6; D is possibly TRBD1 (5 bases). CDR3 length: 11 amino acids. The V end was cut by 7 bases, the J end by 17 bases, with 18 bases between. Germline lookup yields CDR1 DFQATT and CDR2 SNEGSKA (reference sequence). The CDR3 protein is CSVKLGAVVHF. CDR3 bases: TGCAGTGTCAAATTAGGGGCGGTCGTCCACTTT.

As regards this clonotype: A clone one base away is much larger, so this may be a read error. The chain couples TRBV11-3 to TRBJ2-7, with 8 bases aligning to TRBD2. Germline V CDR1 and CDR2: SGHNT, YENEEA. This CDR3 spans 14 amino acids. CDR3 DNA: TGTACCAGCGCCAAAGGGACTAGATTCGCCGAGCAGTACTTC. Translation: CTSAKGTRFAEQYF.

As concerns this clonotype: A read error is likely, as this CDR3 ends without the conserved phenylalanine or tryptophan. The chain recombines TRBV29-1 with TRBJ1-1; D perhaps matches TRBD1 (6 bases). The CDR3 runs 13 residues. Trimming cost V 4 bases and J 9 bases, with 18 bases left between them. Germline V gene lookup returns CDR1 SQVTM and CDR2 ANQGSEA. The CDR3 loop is CSVARSQTGQAFS. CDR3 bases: TGCAGCGTTGCACGCTCCCAAACAGGGCAAGCTTTCTCT.

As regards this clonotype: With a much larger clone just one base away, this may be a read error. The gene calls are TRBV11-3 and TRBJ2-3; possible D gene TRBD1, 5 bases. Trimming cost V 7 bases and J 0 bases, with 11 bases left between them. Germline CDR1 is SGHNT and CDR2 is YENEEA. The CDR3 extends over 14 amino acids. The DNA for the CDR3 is TGTGCCAGCATCCTAGGGGCAAGCACAGATACGCAGTATTTT. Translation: CASILGASTDTQYF. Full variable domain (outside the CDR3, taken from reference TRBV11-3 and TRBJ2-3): EAGVVQSPRYKIIEKKQPVAFWCNPISGHNTLYWYLQNLGQGPELLIRYENEEAVDDSQLPKDRFSAERLKGVDSTLKIQPAELGDSAVYLCASILGASTDTQYFGPGTRLTVL.

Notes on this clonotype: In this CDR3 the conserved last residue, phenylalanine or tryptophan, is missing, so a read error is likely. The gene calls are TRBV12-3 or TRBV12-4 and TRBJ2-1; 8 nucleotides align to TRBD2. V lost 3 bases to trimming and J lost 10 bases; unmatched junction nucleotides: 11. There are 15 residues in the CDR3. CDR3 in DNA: TGTGCCAGCAGTTTGCAAGCGGGAGTGAGAGACGAGCAGTTCGTC. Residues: CASSLQAGVRDEQFV.